This TCR beta chain was recovered during a study of shared clonotypes between healthy human individuals. General observations from the study: Roughly 4.6% of naive CD4 clonotypes were common to a few donors.

In regard to this clone: Antigen specificity is unknown.

The CDR3 covers 16 residues. V gave up 4 bases and J gave up 5 bases, with 18 bases separating them. Germline V CDR1 and CDR2: SEHNR, FQNEAQ (reference sequence). Only in-frame clones appear in the TCRdb table, and some are missing; sequencing was by immunoSEQ multiplex PCR. This sample has fewer than 1 million clones, with about 96% found just once. Naive CD8 cells comprised CD45RO-negative, CCR7-positively selected cells, excluding terminally differentiated effector memory CD45RA+ cells. The receptor was derived from a man younger than 40 in good health. The rearrangement joins TRBV7-9 to TRBJ2-1, with TRBD1 as a possible D gene (6 bases). The specimen was naive CD8+ T cells sorted from blood. The CDR3 nucleotides read TGTGCCAGCAGCTCACCCGGGACACCTGTAAACAATGAGCAGTTCTTC. Its translation is CASSSPGTPVNNEQFF.